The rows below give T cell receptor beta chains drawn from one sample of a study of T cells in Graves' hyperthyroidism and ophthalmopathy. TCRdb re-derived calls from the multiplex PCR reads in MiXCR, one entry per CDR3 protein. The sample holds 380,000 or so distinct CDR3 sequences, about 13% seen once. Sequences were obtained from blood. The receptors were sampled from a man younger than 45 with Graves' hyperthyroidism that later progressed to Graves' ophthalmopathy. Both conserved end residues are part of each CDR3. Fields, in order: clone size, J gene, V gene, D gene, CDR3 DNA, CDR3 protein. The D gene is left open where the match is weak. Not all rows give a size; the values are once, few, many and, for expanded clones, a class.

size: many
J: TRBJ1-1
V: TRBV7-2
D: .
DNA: TGTGCCAGCAGCTTTTCGGGTCGAAACACTGAAGCTTTCTTT
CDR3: CASSFSGRNTEAFF

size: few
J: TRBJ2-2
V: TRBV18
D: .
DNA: TGTGCCAGCTCACCACTTGACAGCATCGCCGGGGAGCTGTTTTTT
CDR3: CASSPLDSIAGELFF

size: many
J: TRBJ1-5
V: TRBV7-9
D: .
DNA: TGTGCCAGCAGTCAATCAGAAGGCTATCAGCCCCAGCATTTT
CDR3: CASSQSEGYQPQHF

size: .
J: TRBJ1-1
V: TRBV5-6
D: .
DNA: TGTGCCAGCAGCTTCGGGGGAGATGAGACTGAAGCTTTCTTT
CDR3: CASSFGGDETEAFF

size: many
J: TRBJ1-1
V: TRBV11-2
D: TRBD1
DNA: TGTGCCAGCAGCTTACATACAGGGGTGAGGGCTGAAGCTTTCTTT
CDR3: CASSLHTGVRAEAFF

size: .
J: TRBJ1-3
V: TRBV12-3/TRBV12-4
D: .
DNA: TGTGCCAGCAGTGGCCGTAGGCATAGAGGAAACACCATATATTTT
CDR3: CASSGRRHRGNTIYF

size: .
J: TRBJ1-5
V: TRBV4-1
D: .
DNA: TGCGCCAGCAGCCAAGAAAGCTATCAGCCCCAGCATTTT
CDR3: CASSQESYQPQHF

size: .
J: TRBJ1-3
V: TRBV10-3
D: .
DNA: TGTGCCATACGCCCCGGAACTGGAAACACCATATATTTT
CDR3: CAIRPGTGNTIYF

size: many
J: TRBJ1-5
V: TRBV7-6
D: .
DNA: TGTGCCAGCAGCTCCCTCCCTAGACAGCCCCAGCATTTT
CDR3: CASSSLPRQPQHF

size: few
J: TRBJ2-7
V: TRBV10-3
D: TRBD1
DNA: TGTGCCATCAGGGGACAGGGGGCCAACGAGCAGTACTTC
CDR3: CAIRGQGANEQYF

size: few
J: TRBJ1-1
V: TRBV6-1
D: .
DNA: TGTGCCAGCAGTGAAGCAATGCGGCTTGAAGCTTTCTTT
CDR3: CASSEAMRLEAFF

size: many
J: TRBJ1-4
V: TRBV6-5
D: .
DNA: TGTGCCAGCAGTTATCTAAAGGAGGAAAAACTGTTTTTT
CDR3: CASSYLKEEKLFF

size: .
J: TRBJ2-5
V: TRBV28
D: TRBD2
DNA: TGTGCCAGCAGCACTATGGGACCGGGACTAGCGGGATTAGAGACCCAGTACTTC
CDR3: CASSTMGPGLAGLETQYF

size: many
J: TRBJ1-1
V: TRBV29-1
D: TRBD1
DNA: TGCAGCGTTCTTTCCCCCTTGCAGGGGGCGACTGAAGCTTTCTTT
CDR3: CSVLSPLQGATEAFF

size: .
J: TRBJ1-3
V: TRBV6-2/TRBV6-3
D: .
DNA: TGTGCCAGCAGTTACGAGGGATTCTCTGGGAACACCATATATTTT
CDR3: CASSYEGFSGNTIYF

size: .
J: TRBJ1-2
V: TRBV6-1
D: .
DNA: TGTGCCGTGGGGCCGCGGAACTATGGCTACACCTTC
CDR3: CAVGPRNYGYTF

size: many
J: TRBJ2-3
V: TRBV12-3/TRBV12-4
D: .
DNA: TGTGCCAGCAGTGTTAGTGAGACCGGCAGGGCCCGAACAGATACGCAGTATTTT
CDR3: CASSVSETGRARTDTQYF

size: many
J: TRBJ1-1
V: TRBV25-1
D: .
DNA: TGTGCCAGCAGGGACGGCGGCCCCACTGAAGCTTTCTTT
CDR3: CASRDGGPTEAFF

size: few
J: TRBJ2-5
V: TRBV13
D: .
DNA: TGTGCCAGCAGCTTATACGGGACACAATACCACCAAGAGACCCAGTACTTC
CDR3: CASSLYGTQYHQETQYF